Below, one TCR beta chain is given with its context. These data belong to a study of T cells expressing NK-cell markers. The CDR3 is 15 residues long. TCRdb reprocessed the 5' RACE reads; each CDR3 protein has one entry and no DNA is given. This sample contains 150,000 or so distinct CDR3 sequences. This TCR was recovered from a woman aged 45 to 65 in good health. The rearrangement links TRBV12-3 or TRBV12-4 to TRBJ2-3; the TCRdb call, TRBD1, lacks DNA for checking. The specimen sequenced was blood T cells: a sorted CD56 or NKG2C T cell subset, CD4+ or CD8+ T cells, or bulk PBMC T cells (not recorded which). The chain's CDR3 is CASSPLAPSTDTQYF.